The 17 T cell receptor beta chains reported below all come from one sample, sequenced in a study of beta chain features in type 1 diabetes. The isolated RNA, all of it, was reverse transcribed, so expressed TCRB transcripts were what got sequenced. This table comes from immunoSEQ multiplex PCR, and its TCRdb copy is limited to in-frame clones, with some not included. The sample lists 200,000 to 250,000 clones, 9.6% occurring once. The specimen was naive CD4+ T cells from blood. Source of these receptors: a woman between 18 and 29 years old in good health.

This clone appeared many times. The CDR3 DNA sequence: TGTGCCAGCAGCACCCGAGCAGGGGAGGGGGTCAACATTCAGTACTTC. This codes for CASSTRAGEGVNIQYF. The chain recombines TRBV7-9 with TRBJ2-4, with D possibly matching TRBD2 (7 bases). V lost 5 bases to trimming and J lost 7 bases, with 21 bases between them. Germline assignment: CDR1 SEHNR and CDR2 FQNEAQ (reference sequence). The CDR3 is made up of 16 amino acids. The full variable domain, completed using reference TRBV7-9 and TRBJ2-4, is DTGVSQNPRHKITKRGQNVTFRCDPISEHNRLYWYRQTLGQGPEFLTYFQNEAQLEKSRLLSDRFSAERPKGSFSTLEIQRTEQGDSAMYLCASSTRAGEGVNIQYFGAGTRLSVL.

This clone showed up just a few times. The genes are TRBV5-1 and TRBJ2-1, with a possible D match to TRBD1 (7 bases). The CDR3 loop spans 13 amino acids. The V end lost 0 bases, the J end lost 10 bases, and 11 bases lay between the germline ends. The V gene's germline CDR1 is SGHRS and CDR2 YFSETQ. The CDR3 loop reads CASSLAGGQEQFF. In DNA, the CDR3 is TGCGCCAGCAGCTTGGCCGGGGGACAGGAGCAGTTCTTC.

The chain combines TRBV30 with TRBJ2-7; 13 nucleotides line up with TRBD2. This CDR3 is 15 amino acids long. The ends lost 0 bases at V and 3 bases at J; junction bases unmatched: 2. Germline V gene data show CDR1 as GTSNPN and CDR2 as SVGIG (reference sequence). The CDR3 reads CAWSVGTSGIYEQYF. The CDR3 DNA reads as TGTGCCTGGAGTGTCGGGACTAGCGGGATCTACGAGCAGTACTTC.

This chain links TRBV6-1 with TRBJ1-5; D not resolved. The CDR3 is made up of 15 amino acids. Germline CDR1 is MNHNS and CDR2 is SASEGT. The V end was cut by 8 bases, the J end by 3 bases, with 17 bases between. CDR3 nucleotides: TGTGCCAGCGCCCTGGGTGGGCAACCCAATCAGCCCCAGCATTTT. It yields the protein CASALGGQPNQPQHF.

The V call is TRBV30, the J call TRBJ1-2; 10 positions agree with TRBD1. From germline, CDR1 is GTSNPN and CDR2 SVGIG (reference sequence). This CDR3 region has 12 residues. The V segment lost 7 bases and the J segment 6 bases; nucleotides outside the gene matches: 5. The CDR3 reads CAYQGTGDGYTF. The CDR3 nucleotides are TGTGCCTATCAAGGGACAGGGGATGGCTACACCTTC.

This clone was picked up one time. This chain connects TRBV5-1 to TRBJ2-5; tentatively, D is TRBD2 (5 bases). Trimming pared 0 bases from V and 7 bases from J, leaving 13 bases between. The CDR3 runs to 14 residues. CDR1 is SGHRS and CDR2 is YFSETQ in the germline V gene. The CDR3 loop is CASSLAPAEVTQYF. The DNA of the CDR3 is TGCGCCAGCAGCTTGGCGCCAGCGGAGGTGACCCAGTACTTC.

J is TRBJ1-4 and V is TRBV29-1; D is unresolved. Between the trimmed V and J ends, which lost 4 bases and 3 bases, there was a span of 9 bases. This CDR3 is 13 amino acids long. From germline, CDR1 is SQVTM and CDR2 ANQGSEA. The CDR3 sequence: CSVAAGSNEKLFF. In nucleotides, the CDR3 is TGCAGCGTTGCCGCAGGATCTAATGAAAAACTGTTTTTT. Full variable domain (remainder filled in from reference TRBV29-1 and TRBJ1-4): SAVISQKPSRDICQRGTSLTIQCQVDSQVTMMFWYRQQPGQSLTLIATANQGSEATYESGFVIDKFPISRPNLTFSTLTVSNMSPEDSSIYLCSVAAGSNEKLFFGSGTQLSVL.

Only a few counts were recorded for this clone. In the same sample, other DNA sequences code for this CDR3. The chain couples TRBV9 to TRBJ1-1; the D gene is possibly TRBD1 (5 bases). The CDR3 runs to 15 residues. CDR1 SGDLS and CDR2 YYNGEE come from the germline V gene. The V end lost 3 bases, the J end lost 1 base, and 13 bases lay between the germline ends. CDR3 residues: CASSARDSQNTEAFF. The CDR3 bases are TGTGCCAGCAGCGCCCGGGACTCTCAGAACACTGAAGCTTTCTTT.

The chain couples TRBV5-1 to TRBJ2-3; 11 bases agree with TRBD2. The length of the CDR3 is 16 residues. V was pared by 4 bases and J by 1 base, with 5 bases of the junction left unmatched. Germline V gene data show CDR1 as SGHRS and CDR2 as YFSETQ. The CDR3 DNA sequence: TGCGCCAGCAGCCCAAAGACTAGCGGGGGCACAGATACGCAGTATTTT. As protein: CASSPKTSGGTDTQYF.

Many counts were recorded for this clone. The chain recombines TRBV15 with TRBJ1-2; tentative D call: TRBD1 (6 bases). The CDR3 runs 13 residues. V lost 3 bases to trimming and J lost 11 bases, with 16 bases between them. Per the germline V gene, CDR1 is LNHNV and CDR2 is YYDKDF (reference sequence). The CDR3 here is CATSSGQISRYTF. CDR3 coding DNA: TGTGCCACCAGCAGCGGACAGATTAGCCGGTACACCTTC.

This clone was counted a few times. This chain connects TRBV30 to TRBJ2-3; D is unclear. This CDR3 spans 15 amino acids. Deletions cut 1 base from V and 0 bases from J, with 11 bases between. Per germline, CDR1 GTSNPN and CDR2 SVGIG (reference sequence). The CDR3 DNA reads TGTGCCTGGAGTGCAACTACCATTAGCACAGATACGCAGTATTTT. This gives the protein CAWSATTISTDTQYF.

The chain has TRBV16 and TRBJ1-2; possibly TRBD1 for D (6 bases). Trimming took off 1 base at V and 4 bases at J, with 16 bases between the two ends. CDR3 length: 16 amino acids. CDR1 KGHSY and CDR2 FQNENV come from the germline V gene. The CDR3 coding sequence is TGTGCCAGCAGCCAATTTGGACAGCCTCAGCCCTATGGCTACACCTTC. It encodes CASSQFGQPQPYGYTF.

CDR3 sequence reads: CASSLGLAGAGYEQYF. In DNA, the CDR3 is TGCGCCAGCAGCCTGGGACTAGCGGGAGCAGGGTACGAGCAGTACTTC. The chain carries TRBV5-1 and TRBJ2-7; the match to TRBD2 covers 14 bases. The CDR3 runs to 16 residues. Germline V CDR1 and CDR2: SGHRS, YFSETQ. V trimming: 4 bases; J trimming: 4 bases; junction bases outside the gene matches: 7.

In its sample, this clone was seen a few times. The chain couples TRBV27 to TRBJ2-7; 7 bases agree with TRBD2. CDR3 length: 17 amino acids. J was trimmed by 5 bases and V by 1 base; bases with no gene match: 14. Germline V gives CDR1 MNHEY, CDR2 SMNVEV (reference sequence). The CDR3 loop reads CASSLFTPRLAPHEQYF. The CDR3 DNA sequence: TGTGCCAGCAGTTTATTCACACCGAGACTAGCCCCCCACGAGCAGTACTTC.

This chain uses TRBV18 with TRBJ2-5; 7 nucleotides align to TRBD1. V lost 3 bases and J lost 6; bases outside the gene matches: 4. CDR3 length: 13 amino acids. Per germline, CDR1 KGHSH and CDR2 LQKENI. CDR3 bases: TGTGCCAGCTCACCCCCAGGGGGAAAGACCCAGTACTTC. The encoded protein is CASSPPGGKTQYF.

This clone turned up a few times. The CDR3 loop reads CASSQPSGQGAGEQYF. In DNA, the CDR3 is TGTGCCAGTAGTCAACCTTCCGGACAGGGGGCGGGGGAGCAGTACTTC. The chain recombines TRBV19 with TRBJ2-7; 11 bases map to TRBD1. The ends lost 5 bases at V and 7 bases at J; junction bases unmatched: 13. The germline V gene encodes CDR1 LNHDA and CDR2 SQIVND (reference sequence). CDR3 length equals 16 residues.

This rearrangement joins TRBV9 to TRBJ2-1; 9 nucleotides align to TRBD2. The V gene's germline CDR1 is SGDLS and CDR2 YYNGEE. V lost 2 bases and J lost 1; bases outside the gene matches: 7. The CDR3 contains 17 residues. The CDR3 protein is CASSVGGRDLSYNEQFF. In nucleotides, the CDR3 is TGTGCCAGCAGCGTTGGCGGGAGGGATTTATCCTACAATGAGCAGTTCTTC.